The clone carrying this TCR beta chain was seen more than once but under ten times. The antigen remains undetermined. The data originate from a study of blood T cells in healthy people across ages. The length of the CDR3 is 18 residues. V dropped 0 bases and J dropped 4 bases, with 20 bases sitting between them. Germline CDR1 is SGHRS and CDR2 is YFSETQ. Study-wide results and caveats: Older individuals had lower TCR beta diversity per million T cells (the decline was roughly linear). Unsorted PBMC input precluded a conclusive naive versus antigen-experienced comparison.

Combining a sample-barcoded 5' primer with a J-beta primer mix, a second PCR ran for roughly 7 to 12 cycles. TCRdb reanalysed the 5' RACE reads using MiXCR and keeps one entry per CDR3 protein. The data contain hundreds of thousands of distinct CDR3 sequences, roughly 50% of them singletons. J is TRBJ2-1 and V is TRBV5-1; TRBD1 might be the D (7 bases). The sample consisted of blood. This clonotype was obtained from an older woman in good health. The CDR3 loop reads CASSLGQGEAGAYNEQFF. The CDR3 DNA reads as TGCGCCAGCAGCTTGGGCCAGGGGGAAGCGGGCGCTTACAATGAGCAGTTCTTC.